This TCR beta chain is from a study of STAT5B mutations in CD4+ large granular lymphocyte leukemia. Profiled with immunoSEQ multiplex PCR; TCRdb holds only in-frame clones, not every one. The table shows 35,000 or so clones, with approximately 88% occurring only once. Study-wide points: No patients shared main leukemic clonotypes, though roughly 27% appeared at low frequency elsewhere.

This CDR3 spans 16 amino acids. V was shortened by 3 bases and J by 0 bases, with 13 bases between the two germline ends. The germline V gene encodes CDR1 SGHDN and CDR2 FVKESK. Comments on this clone: Antigen specificity is unknown.

Controls came from buffy coats of healthy blood donors. This receptor was taken from a human donor in good health. The J gene is TRBJ2-3, the V gene TRBV14; D is uncertain. The specimen sequenced was CD4+ T cells from blood buffy coats. The CDR3 sequence: CASSQVTVTSTDTQYF. CDR3 nucleotide sequence: TGTGCCAGCAGCCAGGTGACGGTTACTAGCACAGATACGCAGTATTTT.